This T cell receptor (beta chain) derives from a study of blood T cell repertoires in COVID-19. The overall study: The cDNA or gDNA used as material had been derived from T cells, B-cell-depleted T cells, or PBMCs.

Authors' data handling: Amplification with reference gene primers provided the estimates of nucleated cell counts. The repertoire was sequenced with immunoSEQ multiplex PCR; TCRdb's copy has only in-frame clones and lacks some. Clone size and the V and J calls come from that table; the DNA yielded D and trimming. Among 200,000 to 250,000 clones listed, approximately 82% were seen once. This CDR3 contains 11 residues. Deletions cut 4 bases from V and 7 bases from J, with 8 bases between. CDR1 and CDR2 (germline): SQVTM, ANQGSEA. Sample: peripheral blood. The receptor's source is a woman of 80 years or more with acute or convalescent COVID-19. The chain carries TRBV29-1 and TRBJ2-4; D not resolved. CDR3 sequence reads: CSVGLGNIQYF. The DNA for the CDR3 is TGCAGCGTTGGGCTTGGCAACATTCAGTACTTC.